One sample yielded the 2 T cell receptor beta chains listed below, sequenced in a study of T cells after yellow fever vaccination. One entry per CDR3 protein results from TCRdb running MiXCR on the 5' RACE reads. The repertoire holds 25,000 to 30,000 distinct CDR3 sequences, with less than 6.5% as singletons. Sequencing used CD8+ T cells sorted from PBMCs, obtained 10 days after the yellow fever booster vaccination. These receptors came from a man younger than 45 who received the YFV17D yellow fever vaccine.

The table lists this clonotype with many counts. The rearrangement joins TRBV12-3 or TRBV12-4 to TRBJ2-1; D is perhaps TRBD2 (6 bases). The CDR3 has 14 residues. Trimming pared 7 bases from V and 4 bases from J, leaving 14 bases between. This chain's CDR3 is CASNLGGTYNEQFF. The CDR3 DNA reads as TGTGCCAGCAATCTGGGTGGGACTTACAATGAGCAGTTCTTC.

There are many counts of this clonotype. V is TRBV4-3 and J is TRBJ2-7; D call uncertain. Germline V gene lookup returns CDR1 LGHNA and CDR2 YSLEER. The V gene lost 1 base and the J gene lost 0 bases, with 13 bases spanning the gap. The CDR3 is 16 amino acids. The CDR3 spells CASSQVAHLSSYEQYF. CDR3 in DNA: TGCGCCAGCAGCCAAGTAGCTCATCTGAGCTCCTACGAGCAGTACTTC.